A selection of T cell receptor beta chains follows, all from one sample in a study of blood T cell repertoires in COVID-19. Some clones are missing from TCRdb's copy, which holds only in-frame ones; the method was immunoSEQ multiplex PCR. This sample yields 450,000 or so clones, of which 90% are seen a single time; about 0.6% belongs to the top ten. Sequencing input: PBMCs or T cells enriched from blood (not recorded which). Receptors were obtained from a man in his late teens or twenties who had recovered from COVID-19. The CDR3 runs from the conserved cysteine through the conserved F or W. The D gene is left open where the match is weak. Clone size is stated in some rows and not others, as once, few, many or a class when expanded.

V: TRBV7-3; size: few; D: NA; J: TRBJ2-1; DNA: TGTGCCAGCAGCTTGAGCTTGAGTAATGAGCAGTTCTTC; CDR3: CASSLSLSNEQFF
V: TRBV4-2; size: once; D: NA; J: TRBJ2-7; DNA: TGTGCCAGCAGCCAAGATCCTCAGGGCTTAACCCCCTACGAGCAGTACTTC; CDR3: CASSQDPQGLTPYEQYF
V: TRBV7-6; size: NA; D: NA; J: TRBJ2-2; DNA: TGTGCCAGCAGCCCCCGGGACTTAAACACCGGGGAGCTGTTTTTT; CDR3: CASSPRDLNTGELFF
V: TRBV29-1; size: NA; D: NA; J: TRBJ1-4; DNA: TGCAGCGTTGTGGGGCGAAATGAAAAACTGTTTTTT; CDR3: CSVVGRNEKLFF
V: TRBV3-1/TRBV3-2; size: NA; D: TRBD2; J: TRBJ2-1; DNA: TGTGCCAGCAGCCAAGCAATTCCTAGCGGGATACGGGAGCAGTTCTTC; CDR3: CASSQAIPSGIREQFF
V: TRBV27; size: NA; D: TRBD1; J: TRBJ2-7; DNA: TGTGCCAGCAACCCTCTCGGACAGGGAGGTCACGAGCAGTACTTC; CDR3: CASNPLGQGGHEQYF
V: TRBV7-9; size: NA; D: TRBD2; J: TRBJ2-1; DNA: TGTGCCAGCAGCCAACTAGCGGGAGGTTCTTACAATGAGCAGTTCTTC; CDR3: CASSQLAGGSYNEQFF
V: TRBV9; size: NA; D: TRBD1; J: TRBJ2-2; DNA: TGTGCCAGCAGCGATCGGCCGGGACAGGACAACACCGGGGAGCTGTTTTTT; CDR3: CASSDRPGQDNTGELFF
V: TRBV7-8; size: NA; D: TRBD1; J: TRBJ1-6; DNA: TGTGCCAGCAGCTTCTCCGGGACAGGGGGGTACTCACCCCTCCACTTT; CDR3: CASSFSGTGGYSPLHF
V: TRBV11-3; size: NA; D: NA; J: TRBJ2-1; DNA: TGTGCCAGCAGCTCCCCAGGGCTGTACAATGAGCAGTTCTTC; CDR3: CASSSPGLYNEQFF
V: TRBV27; size: NA; D: TRBD1; J: TRBJ2-5; DNA: TGTGCCAGCAGTTTATTTGGGACAGGGAACAAAGAGACCCAGTACTTC; CDR3: CASSLFGTGNKETQYF
V: TRBV27; size: NA; D: NA; J: TRBJ1-1; DNA: TGTGCCAGCAGTTCGGTGAACACTGAAGCTTTCTTT; CDR3: CASSSVNTEAFF
V: TRBV13; size: NA; D: NA; J: TRBJ1-6; DNA: TGTGCCAGCAGGCGCGGGACTGGATATAATTCACCCCTCCACTTT; CDR3: CASRRGTGYNSPLHF
V: TRBV5-5; size: NA; D: NA; J: TRBJ1-2; DNA: TGTGCCAGCAGCTTGGAATACGGGGGGGAATCGAACTATGGCTACACCTTC; CDR3: CASSLEYGGESNYGYTF
V: TRBV7-9; size: NA; D: TRBD2; J: TRBJ2-3; DNA: TGTGCCAGCAGCTTAGCCCATAGCGGGGCGGATACGCAGTATTTT; CDR3: CASSLAHSGADTQYF
V: TRBV7-2; size: once; D: NA; J: TRBJ2-1; DNA: TGTGCCAGCAGCTTAGGGGCCGATGGGGCCCATGAGCAGTTCTTC; CDR3: CASSLGADGAHEQFF
V: TRBV14; size: NA; D: NA; J: TRBJ1-2; DNA: TGTGCCAGCAGCCAAGTGGGCAAAGGAACCTATGGCTACACCTTC; CDR3: CASSQVGKGTYGYTF
V: TRBV19; size: NA; D: TRBD1; J: TRBJ1-2; DNA: TGTGCCAGTAGTATAGCGGTTTGGACAGGGGGCTTGGATGGCTACACCTTC; CDR3: CASSIAVWTGGLDGYTF
V: TRBV7-2; size: NA; D: TRBD1; J: TRBJ1-2; DNA: TGTGCCAGCAGCTTAGGACAGGGGGCCTATGGCTACACCTTC; CDR3: CASSLGQGAYGYTF
V: TRBV15; size: NA; D: NA; J: TRBJ2-7; DNA: TGTGCCACCAGCAGAGTCGGCCAGGGCTACCCCCACGAGCAGTACTTC; CDR3: CATSRVGQGYPHEQYF
V: TRBV11-1; size: NA; D: NA; J: TRBJ1-2; DNA: TGTGCCAGCAGCTCTTTTTCGTATGGCTACACCTTC; CDR3: CASSSFSYGYTF
V: TRBV27; size: NA; D: NA; J: TRBJ1-2; DNA: TGTGCCAGCAGTTCCCTCAGGGTCCTTGACGGCTACACCTTC; CDR3: CASSSLRVLDGYTF
V: TRBV3-1/TRBV3-2; size: once; D: NA; J: TRBJ1-1; DNA: TGTGCCAGCAGCCACCGACACCGGAACACTGAAGCTTTCTTT; CDR3: CASSHRHRNTEAFF
V: TRBV6-5; size: NA; D: NA; J: TRBJ1-5; DNA: TGTGCCAGCAGAGACAGTTCCAATCAGCCCCAGCATTTT; CDR3: CASRDSSNQPQHF
V: TRBV6-5; size: NA; D: NA; J: TRBJ2-1; DNA: TGTGCCAGCAGCCAGGCGGGTAGCAACGATGAGCAGTTCTTC; CDR3: CASSQAGSNDEQFF
V: TRBV3-1/TRBV3-2; size: NA; D: NA; J: TRBJ1-3; DNA: TGTGCCAGCAGTTTAGGGGGAATGGGCTCTGGAAACACCATATATTTT; CDR3: CASSLGGMGSGNTIYF
V: TRBV7-2; size: NA; D: NA; J: TRBJ1-4; DNA: TGTGCCAGCAGCTTAAATCAGTACGAAAAACTGTTTTTT; CDR3: CASSLNQYEKLFF
V: TRBV27; size: NA; D: NA; J: TRBJ2-7; DNA: TGTGCCAGCATCTCCTCTTTTCGGGAACAGTACTTC; CDR3: CASISSFREQYF
V: TRBV20-1; size: NA; D: NA; J: TRBJ2-7; DNA: TGCAGTGCTAGACGAGGGAACGAGCAGTACTTC; CDR3: CSARRGNEQYF
V: TRBV5-1; size: NA; D: TRBD1; J: TRBJ1-2; DNA: TGCGCCAGCAGCTCGACTACAACAGGGGGGTATGGCTACACCTTC; CDR3: CASSSTTTGGYGYTF
V: TRBV5-6; size: NA; D: NA; J: TRBJ2-2; DNA: TGTGCCAGCAGCTTCGGGAGTACAGGGGTGCTCACCGGGGAGCTGTTTTTT; CDR3: CASSFGSTGVLTGELFF
V: TRBV5-1; size: NA; D: NA; J: TRBJ1-2; DNA: TGCGCCAGCAGCCCCGGGGCGCGGGGGGGCTACACCTTC; CDR3: CASSPGARGGYTF
V: TRBV5-4; size: NA; D: NA; J: TRBJ2-7; DNA: TGTGCCAGCAGCTTGGAGGCAGGGGCTACCTACGAGCAGTACTTC; CDR3: CASSLEAGATYEQYF
V: TRBV29-1; size: few; D: NA; J: TRBJ1-2; DNA: TGCAGCGGATCATTGGGCAACTATGGCTACACCTTC; CDR3: CSGSLGNYGYTF
V: TRBV29-1; size: NA; D: TRBD1; J: TRBJ1-1; DNA: TGCAGCGTCAGACAGGGGGGAAATGAAGCTTTCTTT; CDR3: CSVRQGGNEAFF
V: TRBV5-1; size: NA; D: NA; J: TRBJ2-5; DNA: TGCGCCAGCAGCGGGGCGACAGGAAGGCGGGAGACCCAGTACTTC; CDR3: CASSGATGRRETQYF
V: TRBV14; size: NA; D: NA; J: TRBJ2-1; DNA: TGTGCCAGCAGCCAAGCCAGGGGCTATGAGCAGTTCTTC; CDR3: CASSQARGYEQFF
V: TRBV18; size: NA; D: NA; J: TRBJ2-2; DNA: TGTGCCAGCTCACCCCGGGACACCGGGGAGCTGTTTTTT; CDR3: CASSPRDTGELFF
V: TRBV19; size: NA; D: NA; J: TRBJ1-1; DNA: TGTGCCAGTAGTATGGGGACAAACAGTGCTTTCTTT; CDR3: CASSMGTNSAFF
V: TRBV15; size: NA; D: NA; J: TRBJ1-1; DNA: TGTGCCACCAGCAGACCTGTGGGGGGTAGAGCTTTCTTT; CDR3: CATSRPVGGRAFF
V: TRBV2; size: NA; D: NA; J: TRBJ1-4; DNA: TGTGCCAGCATTAGGGGAAAACTGTTTTTT; CDR3: CASIRGKLFF
V: TRBV3-1/TRBV3-2; size: NA; D: NA; J: TRBJ1-1; DNA: TGTGCCAGCAGCCTGAGAGACACTGAAGCTTTCTTT; CDR3: CASSLRDTEAFF
V: TRBV9; size: NA; D: NA; J: TRBJ2-1; DNA: TGTGCCAGCAGCGTAGTGATCGGGAGCAATGAGCAGTTCTTC; CDR3: CASSVVIGSNEQFF
V: TRBV3-1/TRBV3-2; size: NA; D: NA; J: TRBJ1-6; DNA: TGTGCCAGCAGCCAAGGACAGTATAATTCACCCCTCCACTTT; CDR3: CASSQGQYNSPLHF
V: TRBV5-6; size: NA; D: NA; J: TRBJ1-2; DNA: TGTGCCAGCAGCCAAGACACGTATGGCTACACCTTC; CDR3: CASSQDTYGYTF